The T cell receptor (beta chain) under discussion was sequenced for a study of blood T cell repertoires in COVID-19. Study details: Acute-phase and convalescent COVID-19 samples originated in the United States, Italy and Spain. From T cells, B-cell-depleted T cells, or PBMCs came the material, which was cDNA or gDNA.

Original methodology: From reference gene primer amplification, estimates of nucleated cell counts were derived. Clones were sequenced by immunoSEQ multiplex PCR, and TCRdb holds only the in-frame ones, with some missing. The D gene and trimming were derived from the DNA, and the V and J assignments and clone size from that table. This sample yields about 490,000 clones, of which around 85% are seen a single time; approximately 3.4% belongs to the top ten. Between the trimmed V and J ends, which lost 0 bases and 1 base, there was a span of 13 bases. Germline V lookup: CDR1 LNHNV, CDR2 YYDKDF (reference sequence). CDR3 length: 16 residues.

The chain combines TRBV15 with TRBJ2-7; D unclear. Sequenced input: peripheral blood. This TCR derives from a human donor in a cohort sampled during active COVID-19. CDR3 coding DNA: TGTGCCACCAGCAGAGATCGTGCGGTCTCATCCTACGAGCAGTACTTC. Residues: CATSRDRAVSSYEQYF.